The next 25 T cell receptor beta chains were all read from a single sample in a study of T cell responses to AZD1222 COVID-19 vaccine. TCRdb's table, derived via immunoSEQ multiplex PCR, lists solely in-frame clones and lacks some. The sample yields 85,000 to 120,000 clones, approximately 88% seen once. The material sequenced was peripheral blood, taken on day 0 of AZD1222 vaccination. The origin of the receptors is an adult in good health.

This rearrangement joins TRBV3-1 (or the pseudogene TRBV3-2) to TRBJ1-2; 7 bases line up with TRBD1. Trimming removed 4 bases from V and 8 bases from J; junction bases left unmatched: 10. The CDR3 consists of 14 residues. The V gene's germline CDR1 is LGHDT and CDR2 YNNKEL (reference sequence). Here the CDR3 DNA reads TGTGCCAGCAGCCTCGTGACAGGGTCCGGGGGCTACACCTTC. Protein sequence: CASSLVTGSGGYTF.

V is TRBV29-1 and J is TRBJ1-3; TRBD1 matches at 9 bases. This CDR3 is 14 amino acids long. Germline loops: CDR1 SQVTM, CDR2 ANQGSEA. J was trimmed by 3 bases and V by 5 bases; bases with no gene match: 5. CDR3 loop: CSVTGGLGGNTIYF. The CDR3 bases are TGCAGCGTTACAGGGGGCCTCGGTGGAAACACCATATATTTT.

V and J are TRBV19 and TRBJ1-5, with TRBD1 identical over 7 bases. Trimming at V came to 3 bases and at J to 4 bases, leaving 6 bases not matched to a gene. CDR1 and CDR2 (germline): LNHDA, SQIVND (reference sequence). The CDR3 runs to 15 residues. The CDR3 region is CASSIQPRGNQPQHF. DNA for the CDR3: TGTGCCAGTAGTATTCAACCCAGGGGGAATCAGCCCCAGCATTTT.

The rearrangement joins TRBV5-1 to TRBJ2-1, with 9 bases that match TRBD2. This CDR3 region has 16 residues. Germline values: CDR1 SGHRS, CDR2 YFSETQ. Unmatched junction bases numbered 7, after V lost 0 bases and J lost 6 bases. The CDR3 DNA reads TGCGCCAGCAGCTTGGGGCCTAGCGGGACACTCAATGAGCAGTTCTTC. As protein: CASSLGPSGTLNEQFF.

The chain recombines TRBV5-1 with TRBJ1-1, with D tentatively TRBD1 (6 bases). V was shortened by 8 bases and J by 5 bases, with 13 bases between the two germline ends. The V gene's germline CDR1 is SGHRS and CDR2 YFSETQ. This CDR3 is built from 12 residues. As DNA, the CDR3 is TGCGCCAGTTCAGGGGTGGGGACTGAAGCTTTCTTT. Protein: CASSGVGTEAFF.

J is TRBJ1-4 and V is TRBV14; 10 nucleotides agree with TRBD1. Trimming at V came to 1 base and at J to 10 bases, leaving 9 bases not matched to a gene. In germline, CDR1 is SGHDN, CDR2 FVKESK. This CDR3 is built from 16 residues. This chain's CDR3 is CASSQVGGTGAGKLFF. In nucleotides, the CDR3 is TGTGCCAGCAGCCAAGTTGGAGGGACAGGGGCCGGAAAACTGTTTTTT.

Of note for this clone: At one boundary the junction diverges from the germline segment, which might be a read error. The V and J genes are TRBV6-2 or TRBV6-3 and TRBJ1-1; D might be TRBD1 (6 bases). The CDR3 has 15 amino acids. Looked up from germline, CDR1 is MNHEY and CDR2 is SVGEGT. The chain's CDR3 is CASSTRGQGNAEAFF. The CDR3 coding sequence is TGTGCCAGCAGTACCCGAGGGCAGGGGAACGCTGAAGCTTTCTTT.

This chain links TRBV18 with TRBJ1-5, with a tentative D call TRBD1 (5 bases). V was pared by 2 bases and J by 2 bases, with 16 bases between. This CDR3 has 17 residues. The germline gives CDR1 KGHSH, CDR2 LQKENI. For the CDR3, the DNA is TGTGCCAGCTCACCAGCTGCCGGGGGTGGCGGCAATCAGCCCCAGCATTTT. Its translation: CASSPAAGGGGNQPQHF. The full variable domain, rest sourced from reference TRBV18 and TRBJ1-5, is NAGVMQNPRHLVRRRGQEARLRCSPMKGHSHVYWYRQLPEEGLKFMVYLQKENIIDESGMPKERFSAEFPKEGPSILRIQQVVRGDSAAYFCASSPAAGGGGNQPQHFGDGTRLSIL.

The chain uses TRBV10-3 and TRBJ1-5; D may be TRBD1 (6 bases). Trimming shortened V by 2 bases and J by 6 bases, and 17 bases separated the two germline ends. The CDR3 extends over 16 amino acids. Germline values: CDR1 ENHRY, CDR2 SYGVKD. This CDR3 reads CAISEPDSHPGQPQHF. CDR3 nucleotides: TGTGCCATCAGTGAGCCGGACAGTCACCCGGGTCAGCCCCAGCATTTT.

The chain joins TRBV7-8 to TRBJ1-5; unclear D gene. V was shortened by 1 base and J by 6 bases, with 7 bases between the two germline ends. CDR1 and CDR2 from the germline V gene are SGHVS and FQNEAQ. The CDR3 extends over 13 amino acids. CDR3 region: CASSLDARQPQHF. CDR3 DNA: TGTGCCAGCAGCTTAGACGCCCGTCAGCCCCAGCATTTT.

This clone was recorded only once. The chain links TRBV11-1 to TRBJ1-3; TRBD1 agrees at 7 bases. Losses at the gene ends were 5 bases for V and 4 bases for J; bases not matched to a gene: 5. There are 14 residues in the CDR3. CDR1 is SGHAT, CDR2 FQDESV, per germline (reference sequence). The CDR3 DNA reads TGTGCCAGCAGCCGACAGGGCCCAGGAAACACCATATATTTT. It specifies CASSRQGPGNTIYF.

The CDR3 region has the DNA TGTGCCAGCAGCCAGGAACACGTCTCTGGAAACACCATATATTTT. The encoded protein is CASSQEHVSGNTIYF. The chain joins TRBV4-2 to TRBJ1-3; D unresolved. The CDR3 consists of 15 residues. The germline V gene encodes CDR1 LGHNA and CDR2 YNFKEQ. Trimming took off 3 bases at V and 0 bases at J, with 9 bases between the two ends.

This clone was detected once. The chain's CDR3 is CASSRSATAGTSGRSQETQYF. The CDR3 bases are TGTGCCAGCAGCCGGAGCGCGACCGCCGGGACTAGCGGGAGGTCCCAAGAGACCCAGTACTTC. The V gene is TRBV4-2, the J gene TRBJ2-5, with 15 bases lining up with TRBD2. Germline V gene lookup returns CDR1 LGHNA and CDR2 YNFKEQ. CDR3 length equals 21 residues. The V segment lost 4 bases and the J segment 1 base; nucleotides outside the gene matches: 16.

This chain uses TRBV25-1 with TRBJ2-3; 7 bases map to TRBD1. V lost 5 bases and J lost 4; bases outside the gene matches: 6. CDR1 and CDR2 from the germline V gene are MGHDK and SYGVNS. This CDR3 is 14 amino acids long. This chain's CDR3 is CASSFGQGADTQYF. The CDR3 DNA sequence: TGTGCCAGCAGTTTTGGCCAGGGGGCAGATACGCAGTATTTT.

This clone was seen once. The V call is TRBV12-3 or TRBV12-4, the J call TRBJ1-5, with D uncertain. Trimming removed 5 bases from V and 7 bases from J, with 9 bases in between. The CDR3 has 12 residues. CDR3 nucleotides: TGTGCCAGCAGTCCGGAACGGCAGCCCCAGCATTTT. Translating gives CASSPERQPQHF.

The gene calls are TRBV5-4 and TRBJ1-1, with a tentative D call TRBD1 (6 bases). This CDR3 spans 14 amino acids. Per germline, CDR1 SGHNT and CDR2 YYREEE (reference sequence). Trimming took off 3 bases at V and 0 bases at J, with 9 bases between the two ends. CDR3 in DNA: TGTGCCAGCAGCTACGACAGGCTGAACACTGAAGCTTTCTTT. Encoded protein: CASSYDRLNTEAFF.

This rearrangement joins TRBV19 to TRBJ1-2; D unresolved. Germline CDR1 reads LNHDA; CDR2 reads SQIVND (reference sequence). V was shortened by 6 bases and J by 2 bases, with 7 bases between the two germline ends. CDR3 size: 12 residues. The CDR3 region is CASRYGNYGYTF. In nucleotides, the CDR3 is TGTGCCAGTAGATATGGGAACTATGGCTACACCTTC.

This rearrangement joins TRBV30 to TRBJ1-5; D may be TRBD1 (6 bases). This CDR3 is 14 amino acids long. The germline V and J ends were trimmed by 4 bases and 3 bases, with 13 bases remaining between them. The germline V gene has CDR1 GTSNPN and CDR2 SVGIG (reference sequence). DNA of the CDR3: TGTGCCTGGAAGGGGGTAGGGTCCAATCAGCCCCAGCATTTT. This translates into CAWKGVGSNQPQHF.

The rearrangement joins TRBV9 to TRBJ2-1; 7 bases line up with TRBD2. The V and J ends lost 2 bases and 8 bases, in that order; junction bases with no gene match: 4. Germline CDR1 reads SGDLS; CDR2 reads YYNGEE. This CDR3 has 13 amino acids. The CDR3 sequence: CASSVTSSYEQFF. For the CDR3, the DNA is TGTGCCAGCAGCGTGACTAGCAGCTATGAGCAGTTCTTC.

The chain links TRBV3-1 (or the pseudogene TRBV3-2) to TRBJ1-4, with D possibly being TRBD1 (6 bases). The CDR3 has 15 amino acids. Trimming shortened V by 4 bases and J by 8 bases, and 17 bases separated the two germline ends. The V gene's germline CDR1 is LGHDT and CDR2 YNNKEL (reference sequence). CDR3: CASSRGRQDGEKLFF. Here the CDR3 DNA reads TGTGCCAGCAGCCGGGGAAGACAGGATGGAGAAAAACTGTTTTTT.

The chain has TRBV3-1 (or the pseudogene TRBV3-2) and TRBJ1-2, with D perhaps matching TRBD1 (5 bases). The V gene's germline CDR1 is LGHDT and CDR2 YNNKEL (reference sequence). This CDR3 is 15 amino acids long. Trimming left V 1 base short and J 2 bases short, with 11 bases between. The CDR3 reads CASSQGSGTNYGYTF. In DNA, the CDR3 is TGTGCCAGCAGCCAAGGGTCAGGGACGAACTATGGCTACACCTTC.

This rearrangement joins TRBV18 to TRBJ1-2; 8 positions agree with TRBD1. The CDR3 is 16 amino acids. CDR1 is KGHSH and CDR2 is LQKENI in the germline V gene. Trimming at V came to 3 bases and at J to 4 bases, leaving 10 bases not matched to a gene. CDR3 region: CASSPSWDRQIYGYTF. The CDR3 nucleotides are TGTGCCAGCTCACCTTCGTGGGACAGGCAAATCTATGGCTACACCTTC.

The chain is built from TRBV4-2 and TRBJ2-3; D remains unclear. The germline CDR1 and CDR2 sequences are LGHNA and YNFKEQ. With 0 bases removed from V and 2 bases from J, the gap between germline ends came to 9 bases. The CDR3 length is 15 residues. The CDR3: CASSQEHGSTDTQYF. CDR3 nucleotides: TGTGCCAGCAGCCAAGAGCATGGGTCCACAGATACGCAGTATTTT.

As DNA, the CDR3 is TGTGCCAGCATACGGGGAACTAGCGGGAGGGCCACCGGGGAGCTGTTTTTT. It codes for CASIRGTSGRATGELFF. The chain carries TRBV28 and TRBJ2-2; 13 bases match TRBD2. V shed 7 bases and J 4 bases; nucleotides not matched to a gene: 9. The germline V gene encodes CDR1 MDHEN and CDR2 SYDVKM. The CDR3 consists of 17 residues.

The CDR3 DNA reads as TGTGCCAGCAGCGGAAAGAGGTCCCCCACCGGGGAGCTGTTTTTT. It specifies CASSGKRSPTGELFF. This sequence joins TRBV7-2 and TRBJ2-2; D remains ambiguous. The germline CDR1 and CDR2 sequences are SGHTA and FQGNSA. This CDR3 region has 15 residues. V was cut by 5 bases and J by 4 bases, with 14 bases left in between.